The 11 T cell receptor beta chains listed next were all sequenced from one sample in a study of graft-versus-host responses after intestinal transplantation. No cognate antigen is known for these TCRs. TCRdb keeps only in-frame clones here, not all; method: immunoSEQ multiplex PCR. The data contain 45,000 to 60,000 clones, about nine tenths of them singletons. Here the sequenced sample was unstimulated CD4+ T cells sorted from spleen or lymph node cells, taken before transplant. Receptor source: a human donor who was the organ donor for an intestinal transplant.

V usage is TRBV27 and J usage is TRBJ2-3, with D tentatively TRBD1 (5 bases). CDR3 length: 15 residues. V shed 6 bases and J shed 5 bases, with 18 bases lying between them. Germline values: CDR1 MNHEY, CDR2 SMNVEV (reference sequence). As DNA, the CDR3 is TGTGCCAGCAGATTACAGGTTTGGTTGGGAGATACGCAGTATTTT. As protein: CASRLQVWLGDTQYF.

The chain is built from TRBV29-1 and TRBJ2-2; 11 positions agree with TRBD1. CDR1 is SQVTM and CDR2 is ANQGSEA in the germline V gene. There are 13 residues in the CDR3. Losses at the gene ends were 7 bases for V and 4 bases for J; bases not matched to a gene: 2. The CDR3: CSAGTGGTGELFF. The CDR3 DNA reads TGCAGCGCCGGGACAGGGGGCACCGGGGAGCTGTTTTTT.

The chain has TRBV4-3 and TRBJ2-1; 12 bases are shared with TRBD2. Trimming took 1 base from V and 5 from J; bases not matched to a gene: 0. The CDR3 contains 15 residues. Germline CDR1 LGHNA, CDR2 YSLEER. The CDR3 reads CASSQGTSGNNEQFF. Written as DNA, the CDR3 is TGCGCCAGCAGCCAAGGGACTAGCGGGAACAATGAGCAGTTCTTC.

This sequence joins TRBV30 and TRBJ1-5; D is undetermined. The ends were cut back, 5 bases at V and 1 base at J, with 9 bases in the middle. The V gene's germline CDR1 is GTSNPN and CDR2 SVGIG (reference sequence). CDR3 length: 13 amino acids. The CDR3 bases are TGTGCCTGGTCCCCGGACAGCAATCAGCCCCAGCATTTT. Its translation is CAWSPDSNQPQHF.

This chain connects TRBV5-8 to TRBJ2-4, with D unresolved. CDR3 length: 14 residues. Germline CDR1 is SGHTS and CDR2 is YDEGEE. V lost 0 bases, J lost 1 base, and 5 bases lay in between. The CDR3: CASSLAGAKNIQYF. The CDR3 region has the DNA TGTGCCAGCAGCTTGGCCGGGGCCAAAAACATTCAGTACTTC.

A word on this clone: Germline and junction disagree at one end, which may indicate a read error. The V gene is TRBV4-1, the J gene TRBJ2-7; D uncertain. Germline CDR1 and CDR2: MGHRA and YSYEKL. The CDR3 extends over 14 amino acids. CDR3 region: CASSQGRATYEQYF. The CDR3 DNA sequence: TGTGCCAGCAGCCAAGGTAGAGCAACCTACGAGCAGTACTTC.

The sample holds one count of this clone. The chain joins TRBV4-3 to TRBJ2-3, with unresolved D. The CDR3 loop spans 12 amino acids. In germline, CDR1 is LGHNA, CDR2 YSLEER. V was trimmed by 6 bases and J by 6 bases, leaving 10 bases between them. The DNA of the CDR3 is TGCGCCAGCAGAGGACCACAGGATACGCAGTATTTT. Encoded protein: CASRGPQDTQYF.

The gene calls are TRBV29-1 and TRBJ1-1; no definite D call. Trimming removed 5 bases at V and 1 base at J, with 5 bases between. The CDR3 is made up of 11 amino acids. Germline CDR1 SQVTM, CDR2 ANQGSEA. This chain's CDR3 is CSVRENTEAFF. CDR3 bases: TGCAGCGTTCGCGAGAACACTGAAGCTTTCTTT.

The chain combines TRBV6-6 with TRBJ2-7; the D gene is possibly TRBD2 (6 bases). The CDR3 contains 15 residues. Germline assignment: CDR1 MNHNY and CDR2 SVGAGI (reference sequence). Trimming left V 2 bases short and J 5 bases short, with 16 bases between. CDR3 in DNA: TGTGCCAGCAGTTACGGGGGGTCTCGCTTCCACGAGCAGTACTTC. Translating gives CASSYGGSRFHEQYF.

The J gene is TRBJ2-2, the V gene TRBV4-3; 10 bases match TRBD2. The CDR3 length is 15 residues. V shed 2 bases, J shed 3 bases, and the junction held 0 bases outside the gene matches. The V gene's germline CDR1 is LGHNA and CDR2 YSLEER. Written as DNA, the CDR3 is TGCGCCAGCAGCCAACTAGCGGGAGACACCGGGGAGCTGTTTTTT. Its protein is CASSQLAGDTGELFF.

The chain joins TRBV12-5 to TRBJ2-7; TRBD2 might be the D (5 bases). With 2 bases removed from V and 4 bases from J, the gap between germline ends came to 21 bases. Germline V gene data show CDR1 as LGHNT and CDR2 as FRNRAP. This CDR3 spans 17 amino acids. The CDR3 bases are TGTGCTAGTGGTTTGACCCCCGGCCAGGAGAGGGTTTACGAGCAGTACTTC. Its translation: CASGLTPGQERVYEQYF.